Sequencing of this T cell receptor (beta chain) was carried out in a study of T cells in Graves' hyperthyroidism and ophthalmopathy. This clonotype was observed many times. What it binds is unknown. RNA transcripts were the template for amplifying TCR beta CDR3 regions. Primed by the HTBI set, a first-round RT-PCR was run on the TCR CDR3. Each CDR3 protein gets one entry after TCRdb re-called the multiplex PCR reads with MiXCR. The sample carries hundreds of thousands of distinct CDR3 sequences, about a sixth recorded once. Germline-derived CDR1 and CDR2 are LNHNV and YYDKDF (reference sequence). The CDR3 runs to 16 residues. Trimming pared 0 bases from V and 2 bases from J, leaving 12 bases between. Clinical Activity Scores of at least 3, NOSPECS grades of at least 4 and durations under 3 months characterized ophthalmopathy patients. Orbital computed tomography and thyroid ultrasound, together with serum TRAb and thyroxine and clinical symptoms, were used for diagnoses.

General study points: Blood also contained most expanded thyroid clonotypes above 0.001.

The sequenced sample was blood. The clonotype was recovered from a woman aged 35 to 49 with Graves' ophthalmopathy. The V gene is TRBV15, the J gene TRBJ2-3; either TRBD1 or TRBD2 may fit D (6 bases each). The CDR3 DNA is TGTGCCACCAGCAGAGATACGGGGGCACCCACAGATACGCAGTATTTT. It is translated as CATSRDTGAPTDTQYF. The full variable domain, in which reference TRBV15 and TRBJ2-3 provide the parts outside the CDR3, is DAMVIQNPRYQVTQFGKPVTLSCSQTLNHNVMYWYQQKSSQAPKLLFHYYDKDFNNEADTPDNFQSRRPNTSFCFLDIRSPGLGDTAMYLCATSRDTGAPTDTQYFGPGTRLTVL.